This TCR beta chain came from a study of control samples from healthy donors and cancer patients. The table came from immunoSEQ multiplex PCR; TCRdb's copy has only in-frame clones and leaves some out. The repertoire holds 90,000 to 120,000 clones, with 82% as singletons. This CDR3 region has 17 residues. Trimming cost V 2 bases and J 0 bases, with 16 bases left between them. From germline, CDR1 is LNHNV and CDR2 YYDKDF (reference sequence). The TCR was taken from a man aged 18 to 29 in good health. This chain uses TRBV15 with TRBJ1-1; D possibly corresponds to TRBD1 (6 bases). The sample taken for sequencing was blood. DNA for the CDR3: TGTGCCACCAGCAGAATACAGGGAATGGACATGAACACTGAAGCTTTCTTT. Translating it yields CATSRIQGMDMNTEAFF.